This is a list of T cell receptor beta chains from one sample in a study of Tregs in tolerant kidney transplant recipients. TCRdb keeps only in-frame clones here, not all; method: immunoSEQ multiplex PCR. The sample holds over 60,000 clones, around 84% seen once. The specimen sequenced was CD4+ T cells from blood. These TCRs come from a human donor in good health. CDR3s include the opening cysteine and the closing phenylalanine or tryptophan. D genes are given only for firm matches. Clone size is not always given. Where it is, it says once, few, many or a class for expanded clones.

d_gene: TRBD2
abundance: NA
v_gene: TRBV14
len: 15
j_gene: TRBJ2-7
CDR3aa: CASSQVGREYYEQYF
CDR3nt: TGTGCCAGCAGCCAAGTGGGGCGGGAGTACTACGAGCAGTACTTC

d_gene: NA
abundance: NA
v_gene: TRBV5-4
len: 16
j_gene: TRBJ2-1
CDR3aa: CASSLRGGTANNEQFF
CDR3nt: TGTGCCAGCAGCTTGAGAGGAGGGACAGCCAACAATGAGCAGTTCTTC

d_gene: NA
abundance: many
v_gene: TRBV6-5
len: 13
j_gene: TRBJ1-2
CDR3aa: CASSDSPNYGYTF
CDR3nt: TGTGCCAGCAGCGACAGCCCTAACTATGGCTACACCTTC

d_gene: NA
abundance: NA
v_gene: TRBV12-5
len: 12
j_gene: TRBJ2-3
CDR3aa: CASEGNTDTQYF
CDR3nt: TGTGCTAGTGAGGGGAACACAGATACGCAGTATTTT

d_gene: TRBD2
abundance: NA
v_gene: TRBV7-9
len: 13
j_gene: TRBJ2-5
CDR3aa: CASSYSGGETQYF
CDR3nt: TGTGCCAGCAGCTATAGCGGGGGAGAGACCCAGTACTTC

d_gene: NA
abundance: NA
v_gene: TRBV2
len: 11
j_gene: TRBJ1-2
CDR3aa: CASSVVLGYTF
CDR3nt: TGTGCCAGCAGTGTTGTGCTCGGCTACACCTTC

d_gene: TRBD1
abundance: NA
v_gene: TRBV25-1
len: 14
j_gene: TRBJ2-7
CDR3aa: CASSLPGTVDEQYF
CDR3nt: TGTGCCAGCAGTCTCCCCGGGACAGTCGACGAGCAGTACTTC

d_gene: NA
abundance: few
v_gene: TRBV6-5
len: 11
j_gene: TRBJ1-1
CDR3aa: CASKENTEAFF
CDR3nt: TGTGCCAGCAAGGAGAACACTGAAGCTTTCTTT

d_gene: NA
abundance: once
v_gene: TRBV4-2
len: 16
j_gene: TRBJ2-5
CDR3aa: CASSQDRDHSSETQYF
CDR3nt: TGTGCCAGCAGCCAAGATAGGGACCACTCATCGGAGACCCAGTACTTC

d_gene: NA
abundance: NA
v_gene: TRBV30
len: 14
j_gene: TRBJ2-7
CDR3aa: CAWKGSSLTYEQYF
CDR3nt: TGTGCCTGGAAGGGGAGCTCTCTGACCTACGAGCAGTACTTC

d_gene: NA
abundance: NA
v_gene: TRBV11-2
len: 12
j_gene: TRBJ2-3
CDR3aa: CASSRSRDTQYF
CDR3nt: TGTGCCAGCAGCCGTAGCAGGGATACGCAGTATTTT

d_gene: NA
abundance: NA
v_gene: TRBV9
len: 14
j_gene: TRBJ2-7
CDR3aa: CASSVDPLSYEQYF
CDR3nt: TGTGCCAGCAGCGTAGATCCCCTCTCTTACGAGCAGTACTTC

d_gene: TRBD2
abundance: NA
v_gene: TRBV18
len: 20
j_gene: TRBJ2-3
CDR3aa: CASSPPRQRGGRFSTDTQYF
CDR3nt: TGTGCCAGCTCACCACCGCGCCAGCGGGGGGGCCGATTTAGCACAGATACGCAGTATTTT

d_gene: TRBD2
abundance: NA
v_gene: TRBV7-9
len: 16
j_gene: TRBJ2-1
CDR3aa: CASTWGLAGDLDEQFF
CDR3nt: TGTGCCAGCACCTGGGGACTAGCGGGAGATTTGGATGAGCAGTTCTTC

d_gene: TRBD1
abundance: NA
v_gene: TRBV18
len: 16
j_gene: TRBJ2-1
CDR3aa: CASSPRAGTGNNEQFF
CDR3nt: TGTGCCAGCTCACCCAGGGCAGGGACAGGTAACAATGAGCAGTTCTTC

d_gene: TRBD1
abundance: NA
v_gene: TRBV5-6
len: 17
j_gene: TRBJ1-5
CDR3aa: CASSLLGQGGTNQPQHF
CDR3nt: TGTGCCAGCAGCTTACTAGGGCAGGGGGGGACCAATCAGCCCCAGCATTTT

d_gene: NA
abundance: NA
v_gene: TRBV21-1
len: 16
j_gene: TRBJ2-6
CDR3aa: CASSKETISGANVLTF
CDR3nt: TGTGCCAGCAGCAAAGAGACAATCTCTGGGGCCAACGTCCTGACTTTC

d_gene: NA
abundance: once
v_gene: TRBV5-1
len: 17
j_gene: TRBJ2-2
CDR3aa: CASSFGLASGNTGELFF
CDR3nt: TGCGCCAGCAGCTTCGGCTTAGCGTCGGGGAACACCGGGGAGCTGTTTTTT

d_gene: NA
abundance: NA
v_gene: TRBV4-1
len: 18
j_gene: TRBJ2-3
CDR3aa: CASSPGGPSFPPRATQYF
CDR3nt: TGCGCCAGCAGCCCCGGTGGTCCCTCCTTCCCCCCGAGGGCTACGCAGTATTTT

d_gene: NA
abundance: once
v_gene: TRBV4-3
len: 17
j_gene: TRBJ2-6
CDR3aa: CASSPLLGGSGANVLTF
CDR3nt: TGCGCCAGCAGCCCCTTGTTAGGGGGCTCTGGGGCCAACGTCCTGACTTTC

d_gene: NA
abundance: NA
v_gene: TRBV11-2
len: 13
j_gene: TRBJ1-5
CDR3aa: CASSLGLNQPQHF
CDR3nt: TGTGCCAGCAGCTTAGGTCTAAATCAGCCCCAGCATTTT

d_gene: TRBD2
abundance: NA
v_gene: TRBV10-2
len: 14
j_gene: TRBJ2-2
CDR3aa: CASSRGGLRGELFF
CDR3nt: TGCGCCAGCTCCCGGGGGGGGTTACGCGGGGAGCTGTTTTTT

d_gene: NA
abundance: many
v_gene: TRBV7-2
len: 14
j_gene: TRBJ2-7
CDR3aa: CASSLRAMKDEQYF
CDR3nt: TGTGCCAGCAGCTTAAGGGCCATGAAGGACGAGCAGTACTTC

d_gene: NA
abundance: NA
v_gene: TRBV28
len: 18
j_gene: TRBJ2-7
CDR3aa: CASSLKGSAGGYSYEQYF
CDR3nt: TGTGCCAGCAGTTTAAAGGGGTCCGCCGGCGGGTACTCCTACGAGCAGTACTTC

d_gene: NA
abundance: few
v_gene: TRBV5-1
len: 13
j_gene: TRBJ1-1
CDR3aa: CASSLSMNTEAFF
CDR3nt: TGCGCCAGCAGCTTGTCCATGAACACTGAAGCTTTCTTT

d_gene: NA
abundance: NA
v_gene: TRBV14
len: 16
j_gene: TRBJ2-2
CDR3aa: CASSLPGTRRTGELFF
CDR3nt: TGTGCCAGCAGCCTTCCCGGGACCCGTCGTACCGGGGAGCTGTTTTTT

d_gene: NA
abundance: NA
v_gene: TRBV15
len: 15
j_gene: TRBJ2-7
CDR3aa: CATSRDLASSYEQYF
CDR3nt: TGTGCCACCAGCAGAGATCTGGCTAGCTCCTACGAGCAGTACTTC

d_gene: NA
abundance: NA
v_gene: TRBV9
len: 13
j_gene: TRBJ2-1
CDR3aa: CASSVGPVNEQFF
CDR3nt: TGTGCCAGCAGCGTAGGGCCGGTCAATGAGCAGTTCTTC